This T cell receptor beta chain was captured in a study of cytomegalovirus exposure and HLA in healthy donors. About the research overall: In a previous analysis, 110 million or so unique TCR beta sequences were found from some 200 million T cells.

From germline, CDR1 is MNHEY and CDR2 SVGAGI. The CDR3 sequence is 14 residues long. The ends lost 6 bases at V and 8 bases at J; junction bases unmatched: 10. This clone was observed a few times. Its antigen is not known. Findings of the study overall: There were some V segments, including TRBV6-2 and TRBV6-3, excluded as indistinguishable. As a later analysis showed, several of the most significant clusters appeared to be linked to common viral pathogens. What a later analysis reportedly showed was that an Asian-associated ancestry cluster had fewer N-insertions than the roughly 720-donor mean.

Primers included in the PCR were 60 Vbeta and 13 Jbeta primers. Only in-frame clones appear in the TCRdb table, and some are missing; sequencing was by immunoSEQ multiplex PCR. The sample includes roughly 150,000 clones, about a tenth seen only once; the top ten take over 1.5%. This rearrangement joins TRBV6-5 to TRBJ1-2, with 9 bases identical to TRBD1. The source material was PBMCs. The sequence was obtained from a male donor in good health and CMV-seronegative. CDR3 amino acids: CASSNTGGVRGYTF. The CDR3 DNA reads TGTGCCAGCAGCAACACAGGGGGCGTTCGGGGCTACACCTTC.